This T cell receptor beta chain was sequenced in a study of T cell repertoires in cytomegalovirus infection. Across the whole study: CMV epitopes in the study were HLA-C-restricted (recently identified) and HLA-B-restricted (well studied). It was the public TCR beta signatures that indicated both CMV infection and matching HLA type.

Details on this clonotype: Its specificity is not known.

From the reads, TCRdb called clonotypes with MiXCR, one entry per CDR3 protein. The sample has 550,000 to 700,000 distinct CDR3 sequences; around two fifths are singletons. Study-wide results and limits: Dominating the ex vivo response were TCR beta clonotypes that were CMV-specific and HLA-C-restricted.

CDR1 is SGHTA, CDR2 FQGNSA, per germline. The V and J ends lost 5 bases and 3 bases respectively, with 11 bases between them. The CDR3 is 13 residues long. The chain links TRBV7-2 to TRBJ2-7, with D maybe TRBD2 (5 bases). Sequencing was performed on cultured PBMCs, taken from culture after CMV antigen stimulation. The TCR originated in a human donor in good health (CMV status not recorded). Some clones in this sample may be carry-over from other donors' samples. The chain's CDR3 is CASSPERDYEQYF. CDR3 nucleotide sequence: TGTGCCAGCAGCCCCGAGAGGGACTACGAGCAGTACTTC. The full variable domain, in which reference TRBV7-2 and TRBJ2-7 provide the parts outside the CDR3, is GAGVSQSPSNKVTEKGKDVELRCDPISGHTALYWYRQSLGQGLEFLIYFQGNSAPDKSGLPSDRFSAERTGGSVSTLTIQRTQQEDSAVYLCASSPERDYEQYFGPGTRLTVT.